Each of the 17 T cell receptor beta chains below was sequenced from the same sample in a study of blood T cell repertoires in COVID-19. Produced via immunoSEQ multiplex PCR; TCRdb's table is partial and in-frame only. Of approximately 70,000 clones listed, under 95% are singletons. The specimen was peripheral blood. The receptor source for this set is a woman in her sixties or seventies with active COVID-19.

The chain has TRBV5-1 and TRBJ2-3, with D unclear. The germline CDR1 and CDR2 sequences are SGHRS and YFSETQ. The V end lost 0 bases, the J end lost 2 bases, and 7 bases lay between the germline ends. The CDR3 contains 14 residues. CDR3: CASSLGQATDTQYF. The CDR3 DNA is TGCGCCAGCAGCTTGGGGCAGGCCACAGATACGCAGTATTTT.

The chain joins TRBV7-9 to TRBJ1-2; TRBD1 might be the D (6 bases). Germline-derived CDR1 and CDR2 are SEHNR and FQNEAQ (reference sequence). V lost 2 bases to trimming and J lost 6 bases, with 25 bases between them. CDR3 length: 18 residues. In DNA form, the CDR3 reads TGTGCCAGCAGCTTAACTCTCTTAACCGGGACAACAATGGATGGCTACACCTTC. Translating it yields CASSLTLLTGTTMDGYTF.

This rearrangement joins TRBV6-5 to TRBJ2-1; 9 bases are a match to TRBD1. Trimming removed 6 bases from V and 4 bases from J; junction bases left unmatched: 7. In germline, CDR1 is MNHEY, CDR2 SVGAGI. The length of the CDR3 is 15 residues. The DNA for the CDR3 is TGTGCCAGCAGGGAGTGGGACAGGGTATACAATGAGCAGTTCTTC. Protein product: CASREWDRVYNEQFF.

The rearrangement joins TRBV3-1 (or the pseudogene TRBV3-2) to TRBJ2-5; 8 bases agree with TRBD1. This CDR3 has 18 amino acids. Germline CDR1 reads LGHDT; CDR2 reads YNNKEL (reference sequence). V lost 4 bases to trimming and J lost 5 bases; unmatched junction nucleotides: 18. The CDR3 nucleotides read TGTGCCAGCAGCCGATTCGAGGCCACCCGAACAGGGGGGGAGACCCAGTACTTC. Translation: CASSRFEATRTGGETQYF.

V is TRBV5-4 and J is TRBJ1-2; D is unclear. From germline, CDR1 is SGHNT and CDR2 YYREEE (reference sequence). The CDR3 consists of 13 residues. V was shortened by 4 bases and J by 7 bases, with 14 bases between the two germline ends. The CDR3 DNA follows: TGTGCCAGCAGCCCCCTCGGGAGGGTTGGCTACACCTTC. This translates into CASSPLGRVGYTF.

The chain employs TRBV5-1 and TRBJ2-1; 8 bases are shared with TRBD1. This CDR3 spans 16 amino acids. CDR1 is SGHRS, CDR2 YFSETQ, per germline. V was pared by 0 bases and J by 4 bases, with 6 bases of the junction left unmatched. The CDR3 is CASSLEFQGAYNEQFF. The CDR3 bases are TGCGCCAGCAGCTTGGAATTTCAGGGGGCTTACAATGAGCAGTTCTTC.

This chain joins TRBV2 and TRBJ2-5; 8 nucleotides agree with TRBD2. V lost 3 bases to trimming and J lost 7 bases; unmatched junction nucleotides: 10. Germline V gene lookup returns CDR1 SNHLY and CDR2 FYNNEI. The length of the CDR3 is 15 residues. CDR3 residues: CASSEPWAAGGTQYF. The CDR3 bases are TGTGCCAGCAGTGAGCCCTGGGCGGCGGGGGGGACCCAGTACTTC.

The V call is TRBV3-1 (or the pseudogene TRBV3-2), the J call TRBJ2-2, with 8 nucleotides matching TRBD1. The CDR3 has 15 amino acids. Germline values: CDR1 LGHDT, CDR2 YNNKEL (reference sequence). With 4 bases clipped from V and 3 bases from J, the junction kept 4 bases outside the gene matches. CDR3 protein: CASSRLTGDTGELFF. Written as DNA, the CDR3 is TGTGCCAGCAGCCGATTGACAGGGGACACCGGGGAGCTGTTTTTT.

V is TRBV5-4 and J is TRBJ2-7, with 9 bases that match TRBD1. CDR1 and CDR2 from the germline V gene are SGHNT and YYREEE (reference sequence). J was trimmed by 6 bases and V by 0 bases; bases with no gene match: 10. The CDR3 runs 16 residues. The CDR3 sequence is CASSLGVTGGLSEQYF. The CDR3 DNA follows: TGTGCCAGCAGCTTGGGGGTGACAGGGGGTCTTTCCGAGCAGTACTTC.

This chain uses TRBV27 with TRBJ2-3; D may be TRBD2 (5 bases). The length of the CDR3 is 17 residues. Germline V gene sequence: CDR1 MNHEY, CDR2 SMNVEV (reference sequence). The V end lost 3 bases, the J end lost 0 bases, and 16 bases lay between the germline ends. The CDR3 region is CASSFRRTDPSTDTQYF. The CDR3 DNA is TGTGCCAGCAGTTTCCGCAGGACTGATCCAAGCACAGATACGCAGTATTTT.

The V gene is TRBV19, the J gene TRBJ2-7; D possibly corresponds to TRBD2 (5 bases). CDR1 is LNHDA, CDR2 SQIVND, per germline (reference sequence). With 4 bases removed from V and 7 bases from J, the gap between germline ends came to 14 bases. This CDR3 has 13 amino acids. This CDR3 is CASSRQGGSEQYF. In DNA form, the CDR3 reads TGTGCCAGTAGTAGACAAGGAGGTAGTGAGCAGTACTTC.

This rearrangement joins TRBV7-2 to TRBJ2-1, with 11 positions matching TRBD2. Trimming at V came to 2 bases and at J to 6 bases, leaving 12 bases not matched to a gene. The CDR3 consists of 18 residues. The germline gives CDR1 SGHTA, CDR2 FQGNSA. As DNA, the CDR3 is TGTGCCAGCAGCTTAATCAGTGGTGTGCTAGCGGGAGGCAATGAGCAGTTCTTC. Its translation: CASSLISGVLAGGNEQFF.

This clone was detected only a few times. The rearrangement links TRBV28 to TRBJ2-7; tentative D call: TRBD1 (5 bases). The ends were cut back, 5 bases at V and 3 bases at J, with 11 bases in the middle. This CDR3 has 13 amino acids. Germline V gives CDR1 MDHEN, CDR2 SYDVKM. The CDR3 DNA reads TGTGCCAGCAGTGAGTACAGGTACTACGAGCAGTACTTC. Protein: CASSEYRYYEQYF.

This clone was seen only once. V and J are TRBV4-2 and TRBJ1-6, with 10 bases fitting TRBD1. This CDR3 has 14 residues. With V trimmed by 4 bases and J by 6 bases, 0 bases remained unmatched. Germline V gene lookup returns CDR1 LGHNA and CDR2 YNFKEQ. The CDR3 coding sequence is TGTGCCAGCAGCCGGGACAGGGGTAATTCACCCCTCCACTTT. This encodes CASSRDRGNSPLHF.

The chain couples TRBV28 to TRBJ1-2; 7 bases map to TRBD1. V lost 4 bases and J lost 4; bases outside the gene matches: 9. The CDR3 is 15 residues long. Germline CDR1 and CDR2: MDHEN and SYDVKM. Written as DNA, the CDR3 is TGTGCCAGCAGTTCAACAGGGGCCCAAATCTATGGCTACACCTTC. Amino acid sequence: CASSSTGAQIYGYTF.

V is TRBV2 and J is TRBJ2-2, with TRBD2 identical over 10 bases. Trimming removed 3 bases from V and 7 bases from J; junction bases left unmatched: 8. The germline gives CDR1 SNHLY, CDR2 FYNNEI. The CDR3 consists of 16 residues. CDR3 in DNA: TGTGCCAGCAGTGATTTTCCTAGCGGGGGTGGCGGGGAGCTGTTTTTT. This translates into CASSDFPSGGGGELFF.

CDR3: CASSLQGIAQHF. As DNA, the CDR3 is TGTGCCAGCAGTTTGCAGGGTATTGCCCAGCATTTT. The genes are TRBV12-3 or TRBV12-4 and TRBJ1-5; TRBD1 might be the D (5 bases). CDR3 length: 12 amino acids. Trimming shortened V by 3 bases and J by 11 bases, and 11 bases separated the two germline ends.